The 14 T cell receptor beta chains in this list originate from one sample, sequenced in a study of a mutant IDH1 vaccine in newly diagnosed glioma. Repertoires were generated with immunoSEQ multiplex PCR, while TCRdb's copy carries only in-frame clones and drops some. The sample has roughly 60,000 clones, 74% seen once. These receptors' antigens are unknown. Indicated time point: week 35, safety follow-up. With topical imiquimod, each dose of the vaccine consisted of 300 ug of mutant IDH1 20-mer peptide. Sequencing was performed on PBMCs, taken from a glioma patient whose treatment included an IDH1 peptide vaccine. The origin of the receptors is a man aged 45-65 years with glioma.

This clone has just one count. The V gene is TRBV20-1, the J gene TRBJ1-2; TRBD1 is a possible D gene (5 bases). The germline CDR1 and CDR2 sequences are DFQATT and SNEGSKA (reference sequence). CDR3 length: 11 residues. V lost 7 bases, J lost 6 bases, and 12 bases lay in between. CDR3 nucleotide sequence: TGCAGTGTCGCGACAGATGATGGCTACACCTTC. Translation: CSVATDDGYTF.

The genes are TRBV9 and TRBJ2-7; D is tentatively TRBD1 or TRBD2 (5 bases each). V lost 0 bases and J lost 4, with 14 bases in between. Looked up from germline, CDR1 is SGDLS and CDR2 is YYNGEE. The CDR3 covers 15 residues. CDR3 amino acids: CASSVAPEGIYEQYF. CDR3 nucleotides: TGTGCCAGCAGCGTAGCGCCTGAGGGGATTTACGAGCAGTACTTC.

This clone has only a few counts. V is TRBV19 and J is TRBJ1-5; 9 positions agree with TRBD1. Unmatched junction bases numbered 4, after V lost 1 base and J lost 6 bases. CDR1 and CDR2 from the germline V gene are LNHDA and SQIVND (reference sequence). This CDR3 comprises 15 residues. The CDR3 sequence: CASSIAQGAGQPQHF. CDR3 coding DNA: TGTGCCAGTAGTATAGCACAGGGGGCAGGTCAGCCCCAGCATTTT.

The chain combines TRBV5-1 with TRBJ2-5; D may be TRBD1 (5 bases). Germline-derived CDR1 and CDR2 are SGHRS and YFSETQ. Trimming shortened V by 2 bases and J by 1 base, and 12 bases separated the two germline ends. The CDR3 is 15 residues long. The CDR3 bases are TGCGCCAGCAGCTTTAGGGGCCTACCCCAAGAGACCCAGTACTTC. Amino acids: CASSFRGLPQETQYF.

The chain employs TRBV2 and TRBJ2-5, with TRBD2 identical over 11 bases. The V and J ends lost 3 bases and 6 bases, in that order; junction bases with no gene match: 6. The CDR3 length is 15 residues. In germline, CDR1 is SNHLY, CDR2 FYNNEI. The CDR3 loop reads CASSDASGGYKTQYF. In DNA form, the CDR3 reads TGTGCCAGCAGTGACGCTAGCGGGGGGTATAAGACCCAGTACTTC.

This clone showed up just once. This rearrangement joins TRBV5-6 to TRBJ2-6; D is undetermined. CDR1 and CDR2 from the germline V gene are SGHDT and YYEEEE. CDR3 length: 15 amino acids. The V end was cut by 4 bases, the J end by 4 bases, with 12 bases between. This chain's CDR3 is CASSNLFRGANVLTF. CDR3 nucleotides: TGTGCCAGCAGCAACCTTTTTCGGGGGGCCAACGTCCTGACTTTC. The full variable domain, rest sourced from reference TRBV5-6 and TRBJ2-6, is DAGVTQSPTHLIKTRGQQVTLRCSPKSGHDTVSWYQQALGQGPQFIFQYYEEEERQRGNFPDRFSGHQFPNYSSELNVNALLLGDSALYLCASSNLFRGANVLTFGAGSRLTVL.

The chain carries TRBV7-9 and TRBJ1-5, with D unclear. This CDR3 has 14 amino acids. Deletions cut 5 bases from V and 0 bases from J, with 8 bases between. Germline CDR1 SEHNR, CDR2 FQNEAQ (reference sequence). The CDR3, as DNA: TGTGCCAGCAGCGACCCCCCTAGCAATCAGCCCCAGCATTTT. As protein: CASSDPPSNQPQHF.

This CDR3 reads CASSVDTTNEKLFF. As DNA, the CDR3 is TGTGCCAGCAGCGTGGACACAACTAATGAAAAACTGTTTTTT. J is TRBJ1-4 and V is TRBV5-4; D might be TRBD1 (5 bases). The CDR3 length is 14 residues. Germline lookup yields CDR1 SGHNT and CDR2 YYREEE (reference sequence). Trimming removed 4 bases from V and 0 bases from J, with 7 bases in between.

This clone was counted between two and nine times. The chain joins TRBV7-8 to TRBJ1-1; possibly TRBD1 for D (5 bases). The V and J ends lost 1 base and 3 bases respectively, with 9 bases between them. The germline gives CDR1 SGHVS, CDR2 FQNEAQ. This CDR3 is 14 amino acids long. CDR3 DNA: TGTGCCAGCAGCTTAGACCGCAGGGACACTGAAGCTTTCTTT. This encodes CASSLDRRDTEAFF.

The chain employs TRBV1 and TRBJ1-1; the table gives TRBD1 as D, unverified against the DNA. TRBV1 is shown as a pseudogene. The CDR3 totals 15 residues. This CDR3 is CTSSLGGQGVGEAFF. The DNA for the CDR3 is TGCACCAGCAGCCTCGGGGGACAGGGGGTTGGTGAAGCTTTCTTT.

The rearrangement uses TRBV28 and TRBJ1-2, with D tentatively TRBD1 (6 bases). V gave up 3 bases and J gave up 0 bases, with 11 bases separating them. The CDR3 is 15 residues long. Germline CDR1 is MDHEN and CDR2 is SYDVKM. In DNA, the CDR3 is TGTGCCAGCAGTTTGCTCAGGGGAGCTAACTATGGCTACACCTTC. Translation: CASSLLRGANYGYTF.

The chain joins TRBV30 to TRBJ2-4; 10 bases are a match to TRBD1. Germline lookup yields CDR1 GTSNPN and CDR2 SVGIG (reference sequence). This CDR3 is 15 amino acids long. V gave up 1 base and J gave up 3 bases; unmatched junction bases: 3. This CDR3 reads CAWSGTGGHKNIQYF. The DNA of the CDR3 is TGTGCCTGGAGTGGGACAGGGGGACACAAAAACATTCAGTACTTC.

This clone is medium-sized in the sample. The DNA for the CDR3 is TGTGCCAGCAACGAACCGGGACAGGGGAACTATGGCTACACCTTC. Protein sequence: CASNEPGQGNYGYTF. The chain has TRBV5-5 and TRBJ1-2; 10 bases fit TRBD1. In germline, CDR1 is SGHKS, CDR2 YYEKEE (reference sequence). The CDR3 contains 15 residues. The J segment lost 2 bases and the V segment lost 6 bases, leaving 7 bases of the junction unmatched.

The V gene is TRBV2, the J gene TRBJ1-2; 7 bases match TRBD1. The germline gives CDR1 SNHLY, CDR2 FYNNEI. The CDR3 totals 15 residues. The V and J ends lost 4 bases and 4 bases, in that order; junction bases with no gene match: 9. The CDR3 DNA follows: TGTGCCAGCAGTGCCCGATGGGACAGTTCCTATGGCTACACCTTC. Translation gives CASSARWDSSYGYTF.